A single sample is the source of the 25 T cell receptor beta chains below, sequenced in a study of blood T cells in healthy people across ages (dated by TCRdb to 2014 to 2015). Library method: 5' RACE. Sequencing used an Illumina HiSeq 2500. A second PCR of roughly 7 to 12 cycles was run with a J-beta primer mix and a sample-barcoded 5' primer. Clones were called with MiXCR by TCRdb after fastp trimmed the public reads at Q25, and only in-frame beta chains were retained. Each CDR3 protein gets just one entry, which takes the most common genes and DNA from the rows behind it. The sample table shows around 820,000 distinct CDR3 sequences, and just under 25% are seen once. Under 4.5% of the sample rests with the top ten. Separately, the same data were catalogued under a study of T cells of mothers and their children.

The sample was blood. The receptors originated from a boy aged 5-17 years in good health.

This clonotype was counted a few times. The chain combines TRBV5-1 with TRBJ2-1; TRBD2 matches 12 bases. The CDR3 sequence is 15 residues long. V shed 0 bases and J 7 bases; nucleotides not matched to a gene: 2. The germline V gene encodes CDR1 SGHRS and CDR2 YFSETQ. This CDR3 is CASSLGLAGENEQFF. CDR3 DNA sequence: TGCGCCAGCAGCTTGGGACTAGCGGGGGAGAATGAGCAGTTCTTC.

CDR3 bases: TGTGCCAGCAGCTCCAGGGGGACCTACACCGGGGAGCTGTTTTTT. Protein product: CASSSRGTYTGELFF. The chain employs TRBV11-2 and TRBJ2-2, with TRBD1 matching over 7 bases. V lost 4 bases to trimming and J lost 3 bases; unmatched junction nucleotides: 5. Looked up from germline, CDR1 is SGHAT and CDR2 is FQNNGV. There are 15 residues in the CDR3.

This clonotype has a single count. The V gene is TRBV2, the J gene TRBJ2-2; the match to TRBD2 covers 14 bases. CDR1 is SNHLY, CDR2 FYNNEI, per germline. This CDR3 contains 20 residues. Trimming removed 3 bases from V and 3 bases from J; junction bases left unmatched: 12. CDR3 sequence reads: CASSDGLAGGNLYYTGELFF. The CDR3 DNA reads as TGTGCCAGCAGTGATGGACTAGCGGGAGGCAACCTATATTACACCGGGGAGCTGTTTTTT.

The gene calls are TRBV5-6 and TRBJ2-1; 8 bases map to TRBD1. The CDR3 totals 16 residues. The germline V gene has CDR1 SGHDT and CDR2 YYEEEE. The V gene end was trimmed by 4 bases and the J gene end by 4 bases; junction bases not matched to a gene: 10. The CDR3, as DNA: TGTGCCAGCAGCCAGACCCGGGACAGGAAATACAATGAGCAGTTCTTC. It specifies CASSQTRDRKYNEQFF.

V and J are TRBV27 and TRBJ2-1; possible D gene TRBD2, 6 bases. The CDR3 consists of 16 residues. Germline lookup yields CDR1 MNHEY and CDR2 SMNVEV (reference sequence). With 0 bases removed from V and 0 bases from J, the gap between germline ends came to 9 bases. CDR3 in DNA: TGTGCCAGCAGTTTATCGAGCGGGCTCTCCTACAATGAGCAGTTCTTC. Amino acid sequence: CASSLSSGLSYNEQFF.

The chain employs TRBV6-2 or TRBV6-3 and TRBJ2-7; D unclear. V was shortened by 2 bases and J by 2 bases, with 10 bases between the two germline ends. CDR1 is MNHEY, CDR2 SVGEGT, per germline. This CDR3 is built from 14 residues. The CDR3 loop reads CASSYELPAYEQYF. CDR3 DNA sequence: TGTGCCAGCAGTTACGAACTACCAGCCTACGAGCAGTACTTC.

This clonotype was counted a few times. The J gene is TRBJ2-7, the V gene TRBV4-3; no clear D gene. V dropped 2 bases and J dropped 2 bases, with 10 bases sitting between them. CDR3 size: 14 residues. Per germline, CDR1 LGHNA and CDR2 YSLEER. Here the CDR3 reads CASSQRGVAYEQYF. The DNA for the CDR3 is TGCGCCAGCAGCCAAAGAGGTGTCGCCTACGAGCAGTACTTC.

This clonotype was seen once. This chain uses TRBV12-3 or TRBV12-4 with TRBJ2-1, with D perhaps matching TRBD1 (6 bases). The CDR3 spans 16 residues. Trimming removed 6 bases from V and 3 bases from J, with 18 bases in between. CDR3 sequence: CASSRRTASYYNEQFF. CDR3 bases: TGTGCCAGCAGCCGCCGGACAGCCTCTTACTACAATGAGCAGTTCTTC.

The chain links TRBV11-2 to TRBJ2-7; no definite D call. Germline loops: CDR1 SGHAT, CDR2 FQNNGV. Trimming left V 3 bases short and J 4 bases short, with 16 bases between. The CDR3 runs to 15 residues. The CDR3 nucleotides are TGTGCCAGCAGCTTTGGCGCCGCTAGTAGTTACGAGCAGTACTTC. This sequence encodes CASSFGAASSYEQYF.

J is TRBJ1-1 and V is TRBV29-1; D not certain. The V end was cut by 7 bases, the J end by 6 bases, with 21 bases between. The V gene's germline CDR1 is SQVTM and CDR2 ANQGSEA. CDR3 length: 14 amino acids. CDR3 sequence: CSAVRGLPAAEAFF. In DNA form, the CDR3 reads TGCAGCGCCGTAAGAGGGTTGCCTGCAGCTGAAGCTTTCTTT.

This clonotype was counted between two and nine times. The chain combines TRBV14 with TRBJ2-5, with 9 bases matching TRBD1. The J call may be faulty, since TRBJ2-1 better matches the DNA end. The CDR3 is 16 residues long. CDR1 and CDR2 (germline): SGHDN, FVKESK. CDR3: CASSPTPRTGAHEQFF. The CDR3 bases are TGTGCCAGCAGCCCCACTCCCAGGACAGGGGCCCATGAGCAGTTCTTC.

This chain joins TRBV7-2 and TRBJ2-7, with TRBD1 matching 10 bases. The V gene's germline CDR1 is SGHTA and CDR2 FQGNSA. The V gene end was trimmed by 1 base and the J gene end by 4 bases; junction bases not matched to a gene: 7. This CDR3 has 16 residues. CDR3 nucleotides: TGTGCCAGCAGCTTAGACTCCCGGGACAGGGGTTACGAGCAGTACTTC. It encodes CASSLDSRDRGYEQYF. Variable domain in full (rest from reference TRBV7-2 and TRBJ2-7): GAGVSQSPSNKVTEKGKDVELRCDPISGHTALYWYRQSLGQGLEFLIYFQGNSAPDKSGLPSDRFSAERTGGSVSTLTIQRTQQEDSAVYLCASSLDSRDRGYEQYFGPGTRLTVT.

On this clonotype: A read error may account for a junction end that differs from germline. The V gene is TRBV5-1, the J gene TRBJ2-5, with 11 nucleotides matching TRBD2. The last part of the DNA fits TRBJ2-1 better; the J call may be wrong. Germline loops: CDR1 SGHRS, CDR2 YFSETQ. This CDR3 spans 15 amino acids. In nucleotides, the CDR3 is TGCACCAGCAGCGTGGGACTAGCGGACGCCAATGAGCAGTTCTTC. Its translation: CTSSVGLADANEQFF.

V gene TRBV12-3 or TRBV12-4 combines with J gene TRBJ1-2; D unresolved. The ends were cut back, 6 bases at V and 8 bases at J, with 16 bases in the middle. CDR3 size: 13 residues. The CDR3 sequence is CASRKTDLIGYTF. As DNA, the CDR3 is TGTGCCAGCAGAAAGACGGACCTCATAGGCTACACCTTC.

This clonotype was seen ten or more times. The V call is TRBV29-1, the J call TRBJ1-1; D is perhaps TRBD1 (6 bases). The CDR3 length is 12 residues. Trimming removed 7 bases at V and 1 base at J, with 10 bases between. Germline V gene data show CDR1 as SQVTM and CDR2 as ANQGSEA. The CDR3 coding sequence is TGCAGCGGGGGGGCATCGAACACTGAAGCTTTCTTT. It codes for CSGGASNTEAFF.

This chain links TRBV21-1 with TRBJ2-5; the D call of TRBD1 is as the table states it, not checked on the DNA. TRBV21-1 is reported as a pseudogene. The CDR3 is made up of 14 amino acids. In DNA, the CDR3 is TGTGCCAGCAGCAAAGGTCCCGCCCAGGAGACCCAGTACTTC. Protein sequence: CASSKGPAQETQYF.

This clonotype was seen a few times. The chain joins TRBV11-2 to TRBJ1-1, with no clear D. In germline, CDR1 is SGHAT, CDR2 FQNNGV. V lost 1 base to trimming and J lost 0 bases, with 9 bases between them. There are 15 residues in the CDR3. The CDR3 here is CASSLGQILNTEAFF. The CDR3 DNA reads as TGTGCCAGCAGCTTAGGGCAAATCTTGAACACTGAAGCTTTCTTT.

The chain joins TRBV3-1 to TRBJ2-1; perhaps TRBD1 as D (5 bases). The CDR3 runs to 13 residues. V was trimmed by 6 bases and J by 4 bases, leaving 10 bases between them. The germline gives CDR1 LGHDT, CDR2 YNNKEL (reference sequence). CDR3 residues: CASRDTEYNEQFF. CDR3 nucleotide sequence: TGTGCCAGCAGGGACACTGAATACAATGAGCAGTTCTTC.

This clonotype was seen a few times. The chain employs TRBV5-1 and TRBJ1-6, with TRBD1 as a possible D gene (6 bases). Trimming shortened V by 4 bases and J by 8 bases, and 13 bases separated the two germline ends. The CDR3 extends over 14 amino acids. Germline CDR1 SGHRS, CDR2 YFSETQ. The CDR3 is CASSLTGTDSPLHF. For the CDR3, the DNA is TGCGCCAGCAGCCTTACAGGGACGGATTCACCCCTCCACTTT.

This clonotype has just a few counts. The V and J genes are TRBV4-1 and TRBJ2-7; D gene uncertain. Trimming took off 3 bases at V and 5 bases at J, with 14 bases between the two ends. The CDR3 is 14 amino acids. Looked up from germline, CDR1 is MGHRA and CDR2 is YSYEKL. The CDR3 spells CASSQYSLSHEQYF. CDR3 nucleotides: TGCGCCAGCAGCCAGTACAGTTTATCCCACGAGCAGTACTTC.

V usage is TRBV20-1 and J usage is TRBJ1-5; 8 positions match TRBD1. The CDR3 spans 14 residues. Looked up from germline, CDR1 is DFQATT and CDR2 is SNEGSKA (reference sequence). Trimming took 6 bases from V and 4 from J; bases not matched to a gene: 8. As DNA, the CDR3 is TGCAGTGCCCAACCCGGGACAGGAAATCAGCCCCAGCATTTT. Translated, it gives CSAQPGTGNQPQHF.

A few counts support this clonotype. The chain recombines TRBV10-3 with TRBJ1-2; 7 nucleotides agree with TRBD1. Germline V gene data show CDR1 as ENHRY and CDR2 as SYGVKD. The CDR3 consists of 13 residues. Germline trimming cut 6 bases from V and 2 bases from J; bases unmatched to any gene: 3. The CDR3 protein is CAIRETGNYGYTF. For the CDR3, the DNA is TGTGCCATCAGAGAGACAGGGAACTATGGCTACACCTTC.

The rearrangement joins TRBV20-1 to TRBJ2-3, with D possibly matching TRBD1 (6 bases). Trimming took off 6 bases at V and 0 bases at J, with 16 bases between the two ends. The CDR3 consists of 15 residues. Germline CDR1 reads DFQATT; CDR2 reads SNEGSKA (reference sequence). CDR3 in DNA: TGCAGTGCGCTACAGGGCGCATCTAGCACAGATACGCAGTATTTT. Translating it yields CSALQGASSTDTQYF.

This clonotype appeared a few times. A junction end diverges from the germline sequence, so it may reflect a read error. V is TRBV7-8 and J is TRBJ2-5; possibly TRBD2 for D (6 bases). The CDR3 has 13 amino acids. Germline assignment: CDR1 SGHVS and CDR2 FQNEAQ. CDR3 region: CASSSASVGGMFF. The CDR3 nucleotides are TGTGCCAGCAGCTCCGCTAGCGTCGGAGGGATGTTCTTC.

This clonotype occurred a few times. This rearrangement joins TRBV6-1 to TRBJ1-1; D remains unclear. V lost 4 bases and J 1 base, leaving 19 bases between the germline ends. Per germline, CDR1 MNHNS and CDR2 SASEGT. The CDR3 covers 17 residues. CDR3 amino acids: CASSARRLPDPNTEAFF. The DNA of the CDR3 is TGTGCCAGCAGTGCTAGGAGGCTCCCTGACCCGAACACTGAAGCTTTCTTT.